Listed below are T cell receptor beta chains from one sample, sequenced in a study of cytomegalovirus exposure and HLA in healthy donors. The table came from immunoSEQ multiplex PCR; TCRdb's copy has only in-frame clones and leaves some out. The repertoire includes about 55,000 clones, around four fifths of them detected once, and 1.6% sits in the top ten. Material: PBMCs. These receptors were collected from a man younger than 45 in good health and CMV-seronegative. Both conserved end residues are part of each CDR3. A D gene is named only where the DNA matches it firmly. Size tells how often a clone was seen (once, few, many) or the class of an expanded clone, and some rows leave it out.

V gene: TRBV18
clone size: NA
J gene: TRBJ2-7
D gene: NA
CDR3 protein: CASSPRASDSYEQYF
CDR3 DNA: TGTGCCAGCTCACCCCGGGCTAGCGACTCCTACGAGCAGTACTTC

V gene: TRBV28
clone size: NA
J gene: TRBJ2-5
D gene: NA
CDR3 protein: CASSDGGHQETQYF
CDR3 DNA: TGTGCCAGCAGTGACGGGGGACACCAAGAGACCCAGTACTTC

V gene: TRBV7-2
clone size: NA
J gene: TRBJ1-3
D gene: TRBD1
CDR3 protein: CASSLSGGGGNTIYF
CDR3 DNA: TGTGCCAGCAGCTTGTCAGGGGGCGGTGGAAACACCATATATTTT

V gene: TRBV28
clone size: NA
J gene: TRBJ1-5
D gene: NA
CDR3 protein: CASSLGGRGYSNQPQHF
CDR3 DNA: TGTGCCAGCAGTTTAGGGGGCAGGGGATATAGCAATCAGCCCCAGCATTTT

V gene: TRBV5-1
clone size: NA
J gene: TRBJ1-1
D gene: NA
CDR3 protein: CASSPQYRVRSTEAFF
CDR3 DNA: TGCGCCAGCAGCCCCCAATACAGGGTTCGCAGCACTGAAGCTTTCTTT

V gene: TRBV4-2
clone size: NA
J gene: TRBJ1-4
D gene: TRBD1
CDR3 protein: CASSPGPADRVSLTNEKLFF
CDR3 DNA: TGTGCCAGCAGCCCGGGACCAGCGGACAGGGTATCGCTAACTAATGAAAAACTGTTTTTT

V gene: TRBV10-1
clone size: NA
J gene: TRBJ1-6
D gene: TRBD1
CDR3 protein: CASRLQGVALHF
CDR3 DNA: TGCGCCAGCAGATTACAGGGGGTAGCCCTCCACTTT

V gene: TRBV30
clone size: NA
J gene: TRBJ1-1
D gene: NA
CDR3 protein: CAWSGLNTEAFF
CDR3 DNA: TGTGCCTGGAGTGGGCTGAACACTGAAGCTTTCTTT

V gene: TRBV9
clone size: NA
J gene: TRBJ1-5
D gene: NA
CDR3 protein: CASSVTGDSHQPQHF
CDR3 DNA: TGTGCCAGCAGCGTAACAGGAGACTCCCATCAGCCCCAGCATTTT

V gene: TRBV5-5
clone size: NA
J gene: TRBJ2-4
D gene: NA
CDR3 protein: CASSLVGRGDIQYF
CDR3 DNA: TGTGCCAGCAGCTTGGTTGGCAGGGGGGACATTCAGTACTTC

V gene: TRBV19
clone size: NA
J gene: TRBJ2-7
D gene: TRBD2
CDR3 protein: CASSEGLSYEQYF
CDR3 DNA: TGTGCCAGTAGTGAGGGACTATCCTACGAGCAGTACTTC

V gene: TRBV28
clone size: once
J gene: TRBJ2-1
D gene: NA
CDR3 protein: CASSSSPTEWNEQFF
CDR3 DNA: TGTGCCAGCAGTTCATCCCCTACCGAGTGGAATGAGCAGTTCTTC

V gene: TRBV5-5
clone size: few
J gene: TRBJ2-3
D gene: TRBD1
CDR3 protein: CASSLEGTGGADTQYF
CDR3 DNA: TGTGCCAGCAGCTTGGAGGGGACAGGGGGAGCAGATACGCAGTATTTT

V gene: TRBV7-2
clone size: NA
J gene: TRBJ2-5
D gene: NA
CDR3 protein: CASSFTGQGQETQYF
CDR3 DNA: TGTGCCAGCAGCTTTACAGGGCAGGGCCAAGAGACCCAGTACTTC

V gene: TRBV19
clone size: NA
J gene: TRBJ2-7
D gene: NA
CDR3 protein: CASSTAGQPLYEQYF
CDR3 DNA: TGTGCCAGTAGTACCGCGGGACAGCCTCTCTACGAGCAGTACTTC

V gene: TRBV19
clone size: once
J gene: TRBJ1-4
D gene: NA
CDR3 protein: CASGTISATNEKLFF
CDR3 DNA: TGTGCCAGCGGGACAATATCGGCAACTAATGAAAAACTGTTTTTT

V gene: TRBV30
clone size: NA
J gene: TRBJ2-5
D gene: NA
CDR3 protein: CAWSSNGREQYF
CDR3 DNA: TGTGCCTGGAGTAGCAATGGGAGAGAGCAGTACTTC

V gene: TRBV7-2
clone size: NA
J gene: TRBJ1-1
D gene: NA
CDR3 protein: CASSVQEDTEAFF
CDR3 DNA: TGTGCCAGCAGCGTCCAGGAGGACACTGAAGCTTTCTTT

V gene: TRBV7-2
clone size: NA
J gene: TRBJ2-1
D gene: TRBD1
CDR3 protein: CASSPKQGSPENRYNEQFF
CDR3 DNA: TGTGCCAGCAGCCCCAAACAGGGGAGCCCCGAAAATCGCTACAATGAGCAGTTCTTC

V gene: TRBV5-1
clone size: NA
J gene: TRBJ2-1
D gene: TRBD1
CDR3 protein: CASSTAGRGTGGTYNEQFF
CDR3 DNA: TGCGCCAGCAGCACGGCGGGACGGGGGACAGGGGGGACCTACAATGAGCAGTTCTTC

V gene: TRBV6-5
clone size: NA
J gene: TRBJ1-4
D gene: NA
CDR3 protein: CASTAGGLEKLFF
CDR3 DNA: TGTGCCAGCACCGCCGGGGGGTTGGAGAAACTGTTTTTT

V gene: TRBV18
clone size: NA
J gene: TRBJ2-3
D gene: TRBD1
CDR3 protein: CASSPQRDRLSPDTQYF
CDR3 DNA: TGTGCCAGCTCACCACAGAGGGACAGGTTAAGCCCAGATACGCAGTATTTT

V gene: TRBV6-6
clone size: NA
J gene: TRBJ1-5
D gene: NA
CDR3 protein: CASSRADQPQHF
CDR3 DNA: TGTGCCAGCAGCAGGGCCGACCAGCCCCAGCATTTT

V gene: TRBV29-1
clone size: NA
J gene: TRBJ2-7
D gene: NA
CDR3 protein: CSVEDPGDYEQYF
CDR3 DNA: TGCAGCGTTGAAGATCCAGGGGACTACGAGCAGTACTTC

V gene: TRBV19
clone size: once
J gene: TRBJ2-5
D gene: NA
CDR3 protein: CASGTQETQYF
CDR3 DNA: TGTGCCTCCGGGACTCAAGAGACCCAGTACTTC

V gene: TRBV14
clone size: NA
J gene: TRBJ1-4
D gene: NA
CDR3 protein: CASSQDKLTGRPNEKLFF
CDR3 DNA: TGTGCCAGCAGCCAAGATAAGCTAACAGGACGGCCGAATGAAAAACTGTTTTTT

V gene: TRBV18
clone size: NA
J gene: TRBJ2-7
D gene: NA
CDR3 protein: CASSPDRRAYEQYF
CDR3 DNA: TGTGCCAGCTCACCTGACAGGCGAGCCTACGAGCAGTACTTC

V gene: TRBV4-3
clone size: NA
J gene: TRBJ2-7
D gene: NA
CDR3 protein: CASSQDPGAYEQYF
CDR3 DNA: TGCGCCAGCAGCCAAGATCCAGGGGCCTACGAGCAGTACTTC

V gene: TRBV10-3
clone size: NA
J gene: TRBJ2-6
D gene: NA
CDR3 protein: CAISQGVGANVLTF
CDR3 DNA: TGTGCCATCAGTCAAGGGGTTGGGGCCAACGTCCTGACTTTC

V gene: TRBV11-2
clone size: NA
J gene: TRBJ2-5
D gene: NA
CDR3 protein: CASSRGLLKETQYF
CDR3 DNA: TGTGCCAGCAGCAGGGGACTCCTTAAAGAGACCCAGTACTTC

V gene: TRBV28
clone size: NA
J gene: TRBJ2-1
D gene: TRBD1
CDR3 protein: CASRRQGAGEQFF
CDR3 DNA: TGTGCCAGCAGAAGACAGGGGGCAGGCGAGCAGTTCTTC

V gene: TRBV4-3
clone size: NA
J gene: TRBJ2-1
D gene: TRBD1
CDR3 protein: CASSQGWDRGSPQFF
CDR3 DNA: TGCGCCAGCAGCCAAGGGTGGGACAGGGGTTCCCCGCAGTTCTTC

V gene: TRBV6-5
clone size: NA
J gene: TRBJ2-7
D gene: NA
CDR3 protein: CASSSQLGAGEQYF
CDR3 DNA: TGTGCCAGCAGTTCCCAGTTGGGGGCTGGCGAGCAGTACTTC

V gene: TRBV6-4
clone size: few
J gene: TRBJ1-1
D gene: TRBD1
CDR3 protein: CASITGQGGSGMNTEAFF
CDR3 DNA: TGTGCCAGCATCACTGGACAGGGGGGATCGGGAATGAACACTGAAGCTTTCTTT

V gene: TRBV10-3
clone size: NA
J gene: TRBJ2-7
D gene: NA
CDR3 protein: CAISGRGQQYF
CDR3 DNA: TGTGCCATCAGTGGCAGGGGACAGCAGTACTTC

V gene: TRBV2
clone size: NA
J gene: TRBJ2-2
D gene: NA
CDR3 protein: CASDYTGWTGELFF
CDR3 DNA: TGTGCCAGCGATTATACAGGGTGGACCGGGGAGCTGTTTTTT

V gene: TRBV25-1
clone size: NA
J gene: TRBJ2-2
D gene: TRBD2
CDR3 protein: CASRPGGTPYTGELFF
CDR3 DNA: TGTGCCAGCAGACCGGGGGGAACCCCTTACACCGGGGAGCTGTTTTTT

V gene: TRBV19
clone size: NA
J gene: TRBJ1-2
D gene: NA
CDR3 protein: CASRQRTAHYGYTF
CDR3 DNA: TGTGCCAGTAGACAACGGACAGCTCACTATGGCTACACCTTC

V gene: TRBV27
clone size: NA
J gene: TRBJ2-7
D gene: TRBD1
CDR3 protein: CASTPTGSTSYEQYF
CDR3 DNA: TGTGCCAGCACCCCGACAGGGTCGACCTCCTACGAGCAGTACTTC

V gene: TRBV7-9
clone size: few
J gene: TRBJ2-6
D gene: NA
CDR3 protein: CASSLRTVYSGANVLTF
CDR3 DNA: TGTGCCAGCAGCTTAAGAACGGTCTACTCTGGGGCCAACGTCCTGACTTTC

V gene: TRBV30
clone size: NA
J gene: TRBJ1-1
D gene: NA
CDR3 protein: CAWSPGEGWNTEAFF
CDR3 DNA: TGTGCCTGGAGTCCAGGAGAGGGATGGAACACTGAAGCTTTCTTT

V gene: TRBV19
clone size: NA
J gene: TRBJ1-1
D gene: NA
CDR3 protein: CASPEGGDNTEAFF
CDR3 DNA: TGTGCCAGTCCCGAGGGAGGGGATAATACTGAAGCTTTCTTT

V gene: TRBV18
clone size: few
J gene: TRBJ2-7
D gene: TRBD1
CDR3 protein: CASSPPEQGVYEQYF
CDR3 DNA: TGTGCCAGCTCACCACCGGAACAGGGGGTCTACGAGCAGTACTTC

V gene: TRBV5-1
clone size: few
J gene: TRBJ1-1
D gene: NA
CDR3 protein: CASSFVAMNTEAFF
CDR3 DNA: TGCGCCAGCAGCTTTGTGGCCATGAACACTGAAGCTTTCTTT

V gene: TRBV25-1
clone size: NA
J gene: TRBJ2-1
D gene: TRBD2
CDR3 protein: CASSEFLLVGGANEQFF
CDR3 DNA: TGTGCCAGCAGTGAATTCCTACTTGTCGGGGGGGCCAATGAGCAGTTCTTC

V gene: TRBV4-2
clone size: NA
J gene: TRBJ2-1
D gene: TRBD2
CDR3 protein: CASSQGLAQHNEQFF
CDR3 DNA: TGTGCCAGCAGCCAAGGACTAGCACAACACAATGAGCAGTTCTTC

V gene: TRBV11-2
clone size: NA
J gene: TRBJ2-1
D gene: TRBD2
CDR3 protein: CASGGTSGTPAEQFF
CDR3 DNA: TGTGCCAGCGGCGGAACTAGCGGAACCCCAGCTGAGCAGTTCTTC

V gene: TRBV7-9
clone size: NA
J gene: TRBJ2-3
D gene: NA
CDR3 protein: CASTWAGTDTQYF
CDR3 DNA: TGTGCCAGCACTTGGGCTGGGACAGATACGCAGTATTTT

V gene: TRBV28
clone size: few
J gene: TRBJ1-3
D gene: NA
CDR3 protein: CASSFPGPSNTIYF
CDR3 DNA: TGTGCCAGCAGTTTCCCAGGGCCCTCAAACACCATATATTTT

V gene: TRBV7-8
clone size: NA
J gene: TRBJ1-1
D gene: NA
CDR3 protein: CASARGGKGTEAFF
CDR3 DNA: TGTGCCAGCGCCCGGGGAGGGAAGGGCACTGAAGCTTTCTTT

V gene: TRBV9
clone size: once
J gene: TRBJ2-5
D gene: NA
CDR3 protein: CASSVNRGGETQYF
CDR3 DNA: TGTGCCAGCAGCGTCAACAGGGGAGGAGAGACCCAGTACTTC

V gene: TRBV30
clone size: NA
J gene: TRBJ2-3
D gene: TRBD2
CDR3 protein: CAWSSLGRGVTDTQYF
CDR3 DNA: TGTGCCTGGAGTAGTTTGGGGCGGGGGGTCACAGATACGCAGTATTTT

V gene: TRBV7-9
clone size: NA
J gene: TRBJ2-2
D gene: NA
CDR3 protein: CASSLGVTAGLFF
CDR3 DNA: TGTGCCAGCAGCCTAGGGGTAACGGCAGGGCTGTTTTTT

V gene: TRBV7-9
clone size: NA
J gene: TRBJ2-3
D gene: NA
CDR3 protein: CASSPGQSTDTQYF
CDR3 DNA: TGTGCCAGCAGCCCCGGACAGAGCACAGATACGCAGTATTTT

V gene: TRBV5-5
clone size: few
J gene: TRBJ2-3
D gene: TRBD1
CDR3 protein: CASSLGQGAGTDTQYF
CDR3 DNA: TGTGCCAGCAGCTTGGGACAGGGGGCGGGCACAGATACGCAGTATTTT

V gene: TRBV9
clone size: once
J gene: TRBJ2-5
D gene: TRBD1
CDR3 protein: CASSTLGQGETQYF
CDR3 DNA: TGTGCCAGCAGCACGTTAGGACAGGGAGAGACCCAGTACTTC

V gene: TRBV30
clone size: NA
J gene: TRBJ1-6
D gene: NA
CDR3 protein: CAWGPGQTNSPLHF
CDR3 DNA: TGTGCCTGGGGTCCAGGACAGACTAATTCACCCCTCCACTTT